This TCR beta chain was identified during a study of cytomegalovirus exposure and HLA in healthy donors. The trim removed 8 bases at V and 5 bases at J, leaving 13 bases unmatched. The CDR3 sequence is 16 residues long. Germline V gives CDR1 MNHEY, CDR2 SMNVEV (reference sequence). Clones were read by immunoSEQ multiplex PCR, and TCRdb kept only the in-frame ones, dropping some. The table lists 200,000 or so clones, 84% of them singletons. This sequence joins TRBV27 and TRBJ2-5; 11 bases are a match to TRBD1. The sample was PBMCs. The receptor comes from a man aged 18 to 30 in good health and CMV-seropositive. The DNA for the CDR3 is TGTGCCAGCGGACCGGGACAGGGGGAATTGGTGGAGACCCAGTACTTC. This codes for CASGPGQGELVETQYF.